This T cell receptor beta chain was profiled in a study of beta chain features in type 1 diabetes. Study as a whole: Sorted cells from all samples, numbering 100 million to 120 million, were examined.

Regarding the study as a whole: Researchers report that Type 1 diabetes patients had moderately but significantly shorter TCRB CDR3s across all four CD4+ subsets. More deletions and fewer insertions at VDJ junctions were found in patients with type 1 diabetes.

Every isolated RNA sample was fully reverse transcribed, so sequencing captured expressed TCRB transcripts. Here immunoSEQ multiplex PCR was the method, and the copy in TCRdb shows in-frame clones only, minus some. The data show fewer than 250,000 clones, 9% to 10% seen once. About this clone itself: What it binds is unknown.

V trimming: 5 bases; J trimming: 3 bases; junction bases outside the gene matches: 6. The CDR3 loop spans 15 amino acids. Germline assignment: CDR1 MGHRA and CDR2 YSYEKL. Material for sequencing was naive CD4+ T cells from blood. The sequence derives from a woman younger than 35 in good health. The chain uses TRBV4-1 and TRBJ2-7, with 11 bases identical to TRBD2. CDR3 loop: CASSYGTSGLYEQYF. The CDR3 DNA reads as TGCGCCAGCAGCTACGGGACTAGCGGTCTCTACGAGCAGTACTTC.